Below, 11 T cell receptor beta chains from the same sample are listed, as sequenced in a study of T-cell reconstitution after alpha-beta-depleted transplantation in children. Preparation of the TCRbeta library used unique molecular identifiers. TCRdb processed the PCR reads anew with MiXCR; each CDR3 protein has one entry. The data show approximately 520,000 distinct CDR3 sequences, approximately 32% seen once. The sample was PBMCs from the stem cell graft donor, taken from the stem cell graft. Receptor source: a human donor who donated a stem cell graft to a child with aplastic anemia.

This clonotype was observed a handful of times. The chain joins TRBV12-3 or TRBV12-4 to TRBJ2-7; D gene unclear. The CDR3 has 13 residues. The V and J ends lost 4 bases and 1 base respectively, with 8 bases between them. This CDR3 reads CASSSDRSYEQYV. The DNA for the CDR3 is TGTGCCAGCAGTTCAGATCGGTCCTACGAGCAGTACGTC.

The gene calls are TRBV29-1 and TRBJ1-5; no definite D call. CDR3 length equals 12 residues. Germline V CDR1 and CDR2: SQVTM, ANQGSEA. The germline V and J ends were trimmed by 5 bases and 7 bases, with 12 bases remaining between them. CDR3 sequence reads: CSVQAFGQPQHF. CDR3 bases: TGCAGCGTTCAGGCTTTCGGGCAGCCCCAGCATTTT. The full variable domain, in which reference TRBV29-1 and TRBJ1-5 provide the parts outside the CDR3, is SAVISQKPSRDICQRGTSLTIQCQVDSQVTMMFWYRQQPGQSLTLIATANQGSEATYESGFVIDKFPISRPNLTFSTLTVSNMSPEDSSIYLCSVQAFGQPQHFGDGTRLSIL.

V is TRBV7-6 and J is TRBJ2-7, with TRBD2 matching over 12 bases. There are 21 residues in the CDR3. The germline V gene encodes CDR1 SGHVS and CDR2 FNYEAQ. Trimming took 3 bases from V and 3 from J; bases not matched to a gene: 21. For the CDR3, the DNA is TGTGCCAGCAGCTTTGGACTTAAAAGGTCTCTACGGACTAGCGGGATCTACGAGCAGTACGTC. Protein sequence: CASSFGLKRSLRTSGIYEQYV.

The chain carries TRBV7-2 and TRBJ1-2; 7 positions agree with TRBD1. The germline V gene encodes CDR1 SGHTA and CDR2 FQGNSA. V was pared by 1 base and J by 4 bases, with 6 bases of the junction left unmatched. The CDR3 runs to 15 residues. The CDR3 sequence: CASSLDRDRFYGYTF. The DNA for the CDR3 is TGTGCCAGCAGCTTAGACCGGGACAGATTCTATGGCTACACCTTC.

The chain employs TRBV27 and TRBJ2-7, with 14 bases fitting TRBD2. Germline V gene sequence: CDR1 MNHEY, CDR2 SMNVEV (reference sequence). The CDR3 spans 17 residues. The trim removed 5 bases at V and 5 bases at J, leaving 11 bases unmatched. CDR3 protein: CASSMTGTSGRVNEQYV. The CDR3 coding sequence is TGTGCCAGCAGTATGACCGGGACTAGCGGGAGAGTGAACGAGCAGTACGTC.

The J gene is TRBJ2-3, the V gene TRBV29-1; D call uncertain. V gave up 8 bases and J gave up 5 bases, with 11 bases separating them. The CDR3 contains 11 residues. Germline V CDR1 and CDR2: SQVTM, ANQGSEA. The CDR3 coding sequence is TGCAGCCCACGGAAGGGAGATACGCAGTATTTT. Encoded protein: CSPRKGDTQYF.

This clonotype was seen more than once but under ten times. The chain carries TRBV10-3 and TRBJ2-5; the D gene is possibly TRBD1 (6 bases). This CDR3 is built from 13 residues. The V and J ends lost 6 bases and 5 bases respectively, with 13 bases between them. Germline V gives CDR1 ENHRY, CDR2 SYGVKD. The CDR3: CAISLQGSETQYF. The CDR3 bases are TGTGCCATCAGCCTACAGGGCTCGGAGACCCAGTACTTC.

This clonotype has only a few counts. The rearrangement joins TRBV20-1 to TRBJ2-3; TRBD2 matches at 12 bases. Per the germline V gene, CDR1 is DFQATT and CDR2 is SNEGSKA (reference sequence). CDR3 length equals 16 residues. After removal of 6 bases from V and 4 bases from J, the junction contained 11 bases not matched to a gene. CDR3 in DNA: TGCAGTGCCCGCACTAGCGGGAGGAGCCTCGCAGATACGCAGTATTTT. This encodes CSARTSGRSLADTQYF.

This clonotype was picked up a small number of times. The chain combines TRBV12-3 or TRBV12-4 with TRBJ1-2, with 9 bases fitting TRBD1. CDR3 length: 14 amino acids. After removal of 6 bases from V and 2 bases from J, the junction contained 4 bases not matched to a gene. The DNA of the CDR3 is TGTGCCAGCAGGGGGACAGGGTACAACTATGGCTACACCTTC. Translating it yields CASRGTGYNYGYTF.

This chain uses TRBV20-1 with TRBJ1-3; no definite D call. Trimming shortened V by 3 bases and J by 0 bases, and 9 bases separated the two germline ends. The CDR3 runs to 14 residues. Per germline, CDR1 DFQATT and CDR2 SNEGSKA (reference sequence). The CDR3 region is CSARPFRSGNTIYF. CDR3 in DNA: TGCAGTGCTAGGCCATTCCGCTCTGGAAACACCATATATTTT.

The chain couples TRBV10-3 to TRBJ2-7, with D perhaps TRBD2 (6 bases). Germline CDR1 ENHRY, CDR2 SYGVKD. The CDR3 has 15 residues. Trimming removed 1 base from V and 2 bases from J, with 12 bases in between. The CDR3 nucleotides read TGTGCCATCAGTGAGTTTTTAGCGGACACCTACGAGCAGTACGTC. Translated, it gives CAISEFLADTYEQYV.